This T cell receptor beta chain appears in the sequencing data of a study of blood T cell repertoires in COVID-19. CDR1 is SEHNR and CDR2 is FQNEAQ in the germline V gene (reference sequence). With 2 bases clipped from V and 9 bases from J, the junction kept 21 bases outside the gene matches. This CDR3 region has 19 residues. Sequencing used immunoSEQ multiplex PCR; TCRdb keeps in-frame clones, though not all of them. Among 180,000 or so clones, approximately 88% were seen once, and the ten largest hold more than 3.5%. The chain uses TRBV7-9 and TRBJ2-1; 8 bases are a match to TRBD2. Sequencing used peripheral blood. This TCR was recovered from a woman aged 25 to 39 with acute or convalescent COVID-19. CDR3 in amino acids: CASSLMLMGGDGRAFEQFF. In nucleotides, the CDR3 is TGTGCCAGCAGCTTAATGTTAATGGGGGGAGACGGGAGGGCCTTTGAGCAGTTCTTC.